This T cell receptor (beta chain) was retrieved from a study of blood T cells in healthy people across ages (dated by TCRdb to between 2015 and 2016). In the study overall: In model experiments, template switching captured roughly one uniquely barcoded TCR beta cDNA molecule for every two T cells. The study analyzed two additional independent replicas of 1 million unique cDNA reads from the same blood draw for two donors, one aged 18 to 30 and one aged 80 or older. To track age-related changes in TCR beta repertoire diversity, the study relied on deep sequencing normalized with unique cDNA molecular identifiers. Donors were grouped into four age groups: young (average approximately 16 years), middle-aged (about 38), aged (around 60) and long-lived (approximately 75). Results the study describes overall, beyond this receptor: Bulk unsorted PBMC profiling prevented conclusive comparison of naive and antigen-experienced compartments. The percentage of naive T cells measured by flow cytometry correlated strongly with observed TCR beta diversity. The long-lived group showed more naive CD4+ T cells, fewer expanded clones and increased TCR diversity than the aged group, suggesting age selection. Observed TCR beta diversity per million T cells fell roughly linearly with age, and a significant reduction was already apparent by age about 38. Donor CMV infection status was unknown, potentially confounding age-related changes in expanded clonotypes. Estimates of total diversity from one million sequenced T cells were regarded as lower bounds and underestimates.

This clonotype was detected a few times. Its antigen is unknown. Base-call qualities are not available, and no considerably larger clone is one nucleotide away. CDR1 and CDR2, looked up from the germline V gene, are SGDLS and YYNGEE. Reading from cysteine to phenylalanine, the CDR3 counts 13 amino acids. Only CDR3 DNA is held: 39 bases, read in frame from base 1. The germline ends are 17 bases apart after V is trimmed by 7 bases and J by 7 bases. Libraries were made using 5' RACE. TCRdb names Illumina HiSeq 2500 as the instrument used. A second about 7 to 11 cycle PCR used a sample-barcoded 5' primer and a J-beta primer mix. A template-switch 5' adaptor carrying 12 random nucleotides introduced a unique molecular identifier onto each TCR beta cDNA molecule. Each sample yielded at least 2.5 million CDR3-containing paired-end reads. First-strand cDNA was synthesized from all RNA with the Mint cDNA synthesis kit, primed by a TRBC-specific oligonucleotide. Following uracil-DNA glycosylase treatment, a first 18-cycle PCR with universal primers M1SS and BC2_uni_R was performed on all cDNA. The original methods were these. For normalization, 1 million high-quality reads were randomly selected from each sample, with every read carrying a distinct molecular identifier. Reads sharing molecular identifiers were discarded rather than binned into consensus sequences. MiTCR, run with a Q25 quality threshold and the strictest error-elimination algorithm, handled CDR3 identification, clonotype clustering and error correction. A nonparametric unseen species model with Euler transformation was used to estimate a lower bound on total TCR beta diversity. TCRdb trimmed public reads at Q25 via fastp, called clones via MiXCR and kept in-frame beta chains. Entries are consolidated by CDR3 protein sequence, retaining the most common genes and DNA. None of the V and J calls come from the authors' own analysis; TCRdb made them. The sample table lists 900,000 to 950,000 distinct CDR3 sequences, 25% to 30% of them with a count of one. The ten largest clones add up to approximately 10% of the sample.

The donors were some 39 Caucasian individuals from Russia, aged roughly 6 to 100 years, who were systemically healthy. Ten milliliters of peripheral blood were collected from each donor into EDTA-treated Vacutainer tubes. Ficoll-Paque density-gradient centrifugation was used to isolate PBMCs, with at least 7 million per sample. Total RNA was extracted from PBMCs with Trizol reagent, with at least 5.5 micrograms obtained per sample. For every donor, flow cytometry on a PBMC aliquot measured the percentage of naive CD45RAhigh/CD27high T cells. Another study also made use of these data, one on T cells of mothers and their children. Looking at the second paper: The donors were nine systemically healthy Caucasian individuals, made up of three mothers and their six children. cDNA synthesis used all of the extracted RNA, with roughly 1.5 ug of RNA in each 15 ul reaction. In the second PCR, the M1S primer introduced both the sample barcodes and 2-4 random nucleotides. Over 8.5 million TCR beta CDR3 reads came from each mother, compared with around 3 million reads from each child. Thymic selection shapes the output of TCR recombination in a similar way in related and unrelated pairs, and inherited differences have a minor effect. Normalized repertoire overlap was always found to be slightly, but never significantly, higher in related mother-child pairs than in unrelated mother-child pairs. With a sensitivity of roughly 93 clones per million clonotypes, no persistent microchimeric T cell clones were detected. Deep NGS was used in the study to compare the TCR beta repertoires of mothers and children and to look for features that separate related mother-child pairs from unrelated individuals. The mean age was roughly 36 +/- 4 years for the mothers and approximately 11 +/- 4 years for the children. After adapter ligation with NEBNext reagents, the libraries were sequenced on Illumina HiSeq 2000 with 100+100 nt paired-end reads. To avoid cross-contamination, the mother libraries and the child libraries were prepared a month apart and sequenced in separate runs. For each donor, between 500,000 and 2,000,000 distinct TCR beta clonotypes were identified. Naive TCR beta clonotypes were estimated from low-frequency clonotypes matched to each donor's FACS-determined naive share, without sorting.

The rearrangement joined TRBV9 to TRBJ1-2; the D region possibly corresponds to TRBD1 (6 bases align). The sequence was obtained from a woman in her forties in good health. The specimen was blood. In nucleotide form, the sequence is TGTGCCAGCGGGAAACAGGGTAACGGTGGCTACACCTTC. It translates to CASGKQGNGGYTF. Beyond the CDR3, the reference TRBV9 and TRBJ1-2 genes provide the residues; the full variable domain reads: DSGVTQTPKHLITATGQRVTLRCSPRSGDLSVYWYQQSLDQGLQFLIQYYNGEERAKGNILERFSAQQFPDLHSELNLSSLELGDSALYFCASGKQGNGGYTFGSGTRLTVV.